This is a list of T cell receptor beta chains from one sample in a study of T cells in localized non-small cell lung cancer. Here immunoSEQ multiplex PCR was the method, and the copy in TCRdb shows in-frame clones only, minus some. The sample has roughly 50,000 clones, roughly 92% seen once. The sequencing used peripheral blood, collected before any cancer treatment. Every receptor here comes from a man aged 35-75 years with stage I lung adenocarcinoma. The conserved cysteine and the conserved F or W are not part of the CDR3 here. D genes are given only for firm matches. Clone size is not always given. Where it is, it says once, few, many or a class for expanded clones.

d_gene,abundance,j_gene,v_gene,CDR3aa
.,.,TRBJ1-6,TRBV30,AWSPGPTGKNSPLH
TRBD1,.,TRBJ2-2,TRBV19,ASSRQGTGELF
.,.,TRBJ2-2,TRBV18,ASSPGRLHTGELF
.,.,TRBJ2-2,TRBV4-1,ASSPRGQKNTGELF
.,.,TRBJ2-7,TRBV28,ASSPWSSSYEQY
.,.,TRBJ2-7,TRBV29-1,SVRLGYEQY
TRBD1,.,TRBJ2-2,TRBV27,ASSSDRGFDTGELF
TRBD2,.,TRBJ2-2,TRBV28,ASRATWTSENTGELF
.,.,TRBJ1-2,TRBV7-9,ASSLGKGNYGYT
.,.,TRBJ2-1,TRBV7-9,ASSLRGTIGLNEQF
TRBD2,.,TRBJ2-5,TRBV9,ASSPGLAGVETQY
.,.,TRBJ2-7,TRBV2,ASGTEDPYEQY
.,.,TRBJ2-1,TRBV9,ASSVAPGAAYNEQF
.,.,TRBJ2-7,TRBV5-8,ASSLDTFEQY
.,once,TRBJ1-4,TRBV14,ASSDRLTATNEKLF
.,.,TRBJ1-5,TRBV6-1,ASSRAGQPQH
TRBD2,.,TRBJ2-7,TRBV6-1,ASGPGGTTSYEQY
.,.,TRBJ2-2,TRBV9,ASSVVGGSGTGELF
.,.,TRBJ2-5,TRBV5-5,ASISPSPPPYETQY
.,.,TRBJ2-2,TRBV6-6,ASSYSRRAGELF
.,.,TRBJ2-3,TRBV6-1,ASSEAGGSDTQY
.,.,TRBJ2-6,TRBV5-1,ASSEPLAETGYGANVLT
TRBD1,.,TRBJ2-7,TRBV6-1,ASSRDRGYEQY
TRBD2,.,TRBJ2-1,TRBV9,ASKPAGEHEQF
TRBD1,.,TRBJ2-1,TRBV7-9,ASRAGQGGDNEQF
.,.,TRBJ1-6,TRBV5-6,ASSYGDGARGPLH
TRBD1,.,TRBJ2-7,TRBV6-5,ASSHSGTGSSYEQY
TRBD2,once,TRBJ2-2,TRBV11-1,ASSLGDYKAGELF
.,.,TRBJ2-1,TRBV27,ASSLRPYDSYNEQF
TRBD1,.,TRBJ2-7,TRBV6-1,ASSEAQGVNEQY
.,once,TRBJ2-3,TRBV7-9,AGDGGTDTQY
.,.,TRBJ1-4,TRBV5-1,ASRTGSSTNEKLF
TRBD2,once,TRBJ2-3,TRBV7-9,ASSLRLAGGADTQY
TRBD2,.,TRBJ2-2,TRBV7-8,ASSKLAGANTGELF
.,.,TRBJ1-1,TRBV5-5,ASSWGRNTEAF
.,once,TRBJ1-1,TRBV7-9,ASSLRGREAF
TRBD2,.,TRBJ2-1,TRBV11-3,ASSWIAGGLLNEQF
.,.,TRBJ1-1,TRBV20-1,SASENTEAF
.,.,TRBJ2-1,TRBV19,ASGSRSGEQF
TRBD2,.,TRBJ2-3,TRBV29-1,SVEVGAGADTQY
.,.,TRBJ1-1,TRBV4-1,ASSHLEGGREAF
.,once,TRBJ1-1,TRBV9,ASSATGTRHTEAF
TRBD1,.,TRBJ1-2,TRBV5-4,ASSVNRGTATYYGYT
TRBD1,.,TRBJ2-3,TRBV4-1,ASSQDSDRETQY
TRBD1,once,TRBJ1-2,TRBV25-1,ASSEGQLYGYT
.,.,TRBJ1-5,TRBV10-3,AISESGDPQH
.,once,TRBJ1-2,TRBV5-1,ASSLAGDLYGYT
.,.,TRBJ1-1,TRBV7-9,ASSASSWDTEAF
TRBD1,once,TRBJ2-3,TRBV7-8,ASNDGTGNTDTQY
TRBD2,.,TRBJ2-7,TRBV28,ASSSPGTSGSYEQY
.,.,TRBJ2-2,TRBV5-6,ASSLLVGSGELF
.,.,TRBJ2-2,TRBV6-5,ASSTSHLGELF
TRBD2,.,TRBJ2-5,TRBV15,ATSRELVAGRYQETQY
.,few,TRBJ2-1,TRBV7-2,ASSLVVAFSYNEQF
.,.,TRBJ2-2,TRBV11-3,ASGLDSNTGELF
.,.,TRBJ1-2,TRBV7-9,ASSLATAGNYGYT
TRBD2,.,TRBJ2-3,TRBV7-9,ASSPSSGGADTQY